The following is a TCR beta chain sequence with its context. This CDR3 has 16 amino acids. V gave up 5 bases and J gave up 2 bases; unmatched junction bases: 7. CDR1 is SGHAT and CDR2 is FQNNGV in the germline V gene. These data come from a study of cytomegalovirus exposure and HLA in healthy donors. Primers included in the PCR were 60 Vbeta and 13 Jbeta primers. Only in-frame clones appear in the TCRdb table, and some are missing; sequencing was by immunoSEQ multiplex PCR. The sample shows under 150,000 clones, 80% of them seen only once. This receptor was identified in a male donor in good health and CMV-seronegative. The V gene is TRBV11-2, the J gene TRBJ2-2; 8 bases match TRBD1. The sample was PBMCs. In DNA form, the CDR3 reads TGTGCCAGCAGCCCTTTGACAGGGGTCAACACCGGGGAGCTGTTTTTT. Its protein is CASSPLTGVNTGELFF.